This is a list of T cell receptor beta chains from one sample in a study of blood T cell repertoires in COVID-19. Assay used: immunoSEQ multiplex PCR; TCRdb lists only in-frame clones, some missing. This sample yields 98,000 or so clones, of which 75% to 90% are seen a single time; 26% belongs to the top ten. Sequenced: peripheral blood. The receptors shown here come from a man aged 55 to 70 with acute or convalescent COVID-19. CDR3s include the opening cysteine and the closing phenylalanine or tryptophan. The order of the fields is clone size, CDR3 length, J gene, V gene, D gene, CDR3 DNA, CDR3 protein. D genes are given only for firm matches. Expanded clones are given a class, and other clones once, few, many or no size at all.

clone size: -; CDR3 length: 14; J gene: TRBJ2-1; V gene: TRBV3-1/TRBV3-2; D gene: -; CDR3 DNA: TGTGCCAGCAGCCTAGGGGGGACTAACAATGAGCAGTTCTTC; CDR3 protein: CASSLGGTNNEQFF
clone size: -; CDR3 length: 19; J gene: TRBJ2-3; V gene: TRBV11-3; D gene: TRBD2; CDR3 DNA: TGTGCCAGCAGTCCCACGGGGTATTATTCGCGGGAGATTCCAGATACGCAGTATTTT; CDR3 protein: CASSPTGYYSREIPDTQYF
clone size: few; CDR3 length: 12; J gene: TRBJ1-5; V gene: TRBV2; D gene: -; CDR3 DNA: TGTGCCAGCAGTGCCGGGAATCAGCCCCAGCATTTT; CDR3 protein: CASSAGNQPQHF
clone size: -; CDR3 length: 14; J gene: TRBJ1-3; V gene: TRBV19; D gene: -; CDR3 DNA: TGTGCCAGTACCCGAGGGCCAGGAGGAAACACCATATATTTT; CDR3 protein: CASTRGPGGNTIYF
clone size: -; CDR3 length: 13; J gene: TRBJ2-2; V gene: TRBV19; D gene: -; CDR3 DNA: TGTGCCAGTACCACCCGGGCGGGCGGGGAGCTGTTTTTT; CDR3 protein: CASTTRAGGELFF
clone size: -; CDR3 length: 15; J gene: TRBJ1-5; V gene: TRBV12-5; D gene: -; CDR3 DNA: TGTGCTAGTGGTTTGTCCCCGGGTCAAGTTCAGCCCCAGCATTTT; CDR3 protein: CASGLSPGQVQPQHF
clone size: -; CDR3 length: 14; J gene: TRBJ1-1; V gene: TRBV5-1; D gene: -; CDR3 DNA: TGCGCCAGCAGCTTGGGGCGGGAGAACACTGAAGCTTTCTTT; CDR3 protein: CASSLGRENTEAFF
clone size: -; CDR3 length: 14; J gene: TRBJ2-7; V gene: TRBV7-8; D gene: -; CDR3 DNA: TGTGCCAGCAGCTTAACTGCGGGAACCTACGAGCAGTACTTC; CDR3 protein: CASSLTAGTYEQYF
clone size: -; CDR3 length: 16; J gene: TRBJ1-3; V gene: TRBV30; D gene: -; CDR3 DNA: TGTGCCTGGAGTGCAGGGGACATCAACTCTGGAAACACCATATATTTT; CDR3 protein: CAWSAGDINSGNTIYF
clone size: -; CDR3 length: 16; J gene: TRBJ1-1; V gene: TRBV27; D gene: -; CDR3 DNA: TGTGCCAGCAGTATCCAAAGGGACTTCATGAACACTGAAGCTTTCTTT; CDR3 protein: CASSIQRDFMNTEAFF
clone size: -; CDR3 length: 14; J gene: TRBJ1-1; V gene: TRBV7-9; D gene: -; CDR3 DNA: TGTGCCAGCAGCCTCTCAGGGGAGAACACTGAAGCTTTCTTT; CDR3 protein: CASSLSGENTEAFF
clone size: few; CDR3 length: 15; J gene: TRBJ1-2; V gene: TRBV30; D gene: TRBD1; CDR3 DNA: TGTGCCTGGAAGGGACAGGGGGCAGGGGACTATGGCTACACCTTC; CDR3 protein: CAWKGQGAGDYGYTF
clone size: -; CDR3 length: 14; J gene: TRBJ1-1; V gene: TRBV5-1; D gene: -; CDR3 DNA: TGCGCCAGCAGTACAGGGTCGGGCGACACTGAAGCTTTCTTT; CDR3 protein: CASSTGSGDTEAFF
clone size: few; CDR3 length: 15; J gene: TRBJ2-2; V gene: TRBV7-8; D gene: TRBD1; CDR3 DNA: TGTGCCAGCAGCTTGGGACAGGGAAGCACCGGGGAGCTGTTTTTT; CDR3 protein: CASSLGQGSTGELFF
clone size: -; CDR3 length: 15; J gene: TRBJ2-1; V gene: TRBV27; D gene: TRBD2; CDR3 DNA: TGTGCCAGCAGACTGGGACTAGCGGTCCCAAATGAGCAGTTCTTC; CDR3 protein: CASRLGLAVPNEQFF
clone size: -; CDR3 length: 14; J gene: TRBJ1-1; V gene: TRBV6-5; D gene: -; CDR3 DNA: TGTGCCAGCAGTTACGCAGGGGTGGGCACTGAAGCTTTCTTT; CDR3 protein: CASSYAGVGTEAFF
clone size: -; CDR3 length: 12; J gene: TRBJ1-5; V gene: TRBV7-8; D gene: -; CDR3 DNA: TGTGCCAGCAGCTTTTCGGGTCAGCCCCAGCATTTT; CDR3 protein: CASSFSGQPQHF
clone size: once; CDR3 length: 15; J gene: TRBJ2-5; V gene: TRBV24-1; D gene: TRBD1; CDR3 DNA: TGTGCCACCAGTGATCGGGACAGGGGAAAAGAGACCCAGTACTTC; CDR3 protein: CATSDRDRGKETQYF
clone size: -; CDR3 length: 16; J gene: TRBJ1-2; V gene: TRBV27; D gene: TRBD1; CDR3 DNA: TGTGCCAGCAGAGCTTTGGGACAGGGGACTAACTATGGCTACACCTTC; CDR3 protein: CASRALGQGTNYGYTF
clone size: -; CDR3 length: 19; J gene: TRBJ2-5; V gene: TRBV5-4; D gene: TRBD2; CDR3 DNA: TGTGCCAGCAGCCCCCCCCCTGATGGACTAGCGGGAGGAGCTGAGACCCAGTACTTC; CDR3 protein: CASSPPPDGLAGGAETQYF
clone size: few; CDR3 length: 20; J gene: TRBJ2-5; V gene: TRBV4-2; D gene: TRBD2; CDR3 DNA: TGTGCCAGCAGCCAAGAGACGCGGACTAGCGGGAGGGGATACCAAGAGACCCAGTACTTC; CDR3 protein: CASSQETRTSGRGYQETQYF
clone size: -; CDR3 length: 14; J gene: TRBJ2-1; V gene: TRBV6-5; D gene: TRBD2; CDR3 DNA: TGTGCCAGCATCCAACTAGCGGGAGGCCGCGAGCAGTTCTTC; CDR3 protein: CASIQLAGGREQFF
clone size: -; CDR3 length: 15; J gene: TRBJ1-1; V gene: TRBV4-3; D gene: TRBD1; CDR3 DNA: TGCGCCAGCAGCCAAGCCGCCGGGACAGGGTACGAAGCTTTCTTT; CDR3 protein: CASSQAAGTGYEAFF
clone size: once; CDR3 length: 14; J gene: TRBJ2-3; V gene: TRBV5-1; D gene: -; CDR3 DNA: TGCGCCAGCAGCCCAGGATCCCGCACAGATACGCAGTATTTT; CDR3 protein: CASSPGSRTDTQYF
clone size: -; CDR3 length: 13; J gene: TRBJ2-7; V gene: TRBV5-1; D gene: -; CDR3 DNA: TGCGCCAGCAGCTTCGAGACTCTCTACGAGCAGTACTTC; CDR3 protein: CASSFETLYEQYF
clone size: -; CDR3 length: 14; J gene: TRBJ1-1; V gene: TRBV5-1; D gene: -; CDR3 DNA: TGCGCCAGCAGCTTGGCCCCTCCCGGCACTGAAGCTTTCTTT; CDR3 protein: CASSLAPPGTEAFF
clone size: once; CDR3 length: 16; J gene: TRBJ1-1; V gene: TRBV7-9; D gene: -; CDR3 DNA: TGTGCCAGCAGCCCTCTTCGCTCCGGGACTGGCACTGAAGCTTTCTTT; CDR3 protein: CASSPLRSGTGTEAFF
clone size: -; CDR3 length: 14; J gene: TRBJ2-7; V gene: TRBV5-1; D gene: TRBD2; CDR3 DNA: TGCGCCTCCCATACTAGCGGGAACACCTACGAGCAGTACTTC; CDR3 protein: CASHTSGNTYEQYF
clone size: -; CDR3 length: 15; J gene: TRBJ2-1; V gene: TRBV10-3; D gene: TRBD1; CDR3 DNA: TGTGCCTCGGGCGCTGGTCTGGGACAGGCCACAGCGCAGTTCTTC; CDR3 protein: CASGAGLGQATAQFF
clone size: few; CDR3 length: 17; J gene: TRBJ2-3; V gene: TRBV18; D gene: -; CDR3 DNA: TGTGCCAGCTCACCACCGGTAGTAGCTCCCTCGCGCGATACGCAGTATTTT; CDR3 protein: CASSPPVVAPSRDTQYF
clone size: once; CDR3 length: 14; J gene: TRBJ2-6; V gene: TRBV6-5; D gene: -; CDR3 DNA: TGTGCCAGCAAGCGCCTCTCTGGGGCCAACGTCCTGACTTTC; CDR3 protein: CASKRLSGANVLTF
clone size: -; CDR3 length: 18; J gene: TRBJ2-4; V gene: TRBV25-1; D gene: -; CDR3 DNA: TGTGCCAGCAGTGACTATGGGGCGGGGCAACTAGCCAAAAACATTCAGTACTTC; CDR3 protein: CASSDYGAGQLAKNIQYF
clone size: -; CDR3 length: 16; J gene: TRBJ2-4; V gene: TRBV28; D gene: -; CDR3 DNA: TGTGCCAGCAGTTTTGGGCCTAGGGGGATCGAAAACATTCAGTACTTC; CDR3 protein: CASSFGPRGIENIQYF
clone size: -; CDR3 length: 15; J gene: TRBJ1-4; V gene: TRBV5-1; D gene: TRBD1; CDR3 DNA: TGCGCCAGCAGCCCCCGGACAGGATCAAATGAAAAACTGTTTTTT; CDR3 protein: CASSPRTGSNEKLFF
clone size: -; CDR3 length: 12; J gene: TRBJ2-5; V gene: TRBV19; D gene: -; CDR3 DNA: TGTGCCAGTGGATGGCAGGGGGAGACCCAGTACTTC; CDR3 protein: CASGWQGETQYF
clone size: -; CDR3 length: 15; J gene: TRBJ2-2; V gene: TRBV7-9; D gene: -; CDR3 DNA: TGTGCCAGCAGCTTAGCCAACAGGATTACCGGGGAGCTGTTTTTT; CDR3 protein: CASSLANRITGELFF
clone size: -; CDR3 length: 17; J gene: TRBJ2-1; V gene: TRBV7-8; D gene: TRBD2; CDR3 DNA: TGTGCCAGCAGCCGCACGGGACTAGCGGGACCCTACAATGAGCAGTTCTTC; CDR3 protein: CASSRTGLAGPYNEQFF
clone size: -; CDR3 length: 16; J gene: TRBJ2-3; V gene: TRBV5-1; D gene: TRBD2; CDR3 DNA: TGCGCCAGCGCGAGACTAGCGGGAGGGCCAACAGATACGCAGTATTTT; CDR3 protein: CASARLAGGPTDTQYF